The 16 T cell receptor beta chains below were found in one sample sequenced in a study of regulatory T cells in long-lasting Graves disease. Regarding time point: newly diagnosed GD, antithyroid drugs for less than 3 months. The TCR library was made from RNA that had been extracted from PBMCs in TRIzol. TCR beta libraries were built with iRepertoire HTBI primers and Arm-PCR of CDR3 regions. TCRdb recomputed calls from the multiplex PCR reads with MiXCR, one row per CDR3 protein. Of almost 450,000 distinct CDR3 sequences detected, over 15% appear once; the ten largest clones hold around 10%. These sequences were also reported in another study, on T cells in Graves' hyperthyroidism and ophthalmopathy.

The sequenced sample was peripheral blood mononuclear cells (PBMCs), obtained at new diagnosis, from a patient treated with antithyroid drugs. These receptors were obtained from a woman in her twenties or thirties with Graves disease.

The rearrangement links TRBV2 to TRBJ1-1; no definite D call. CDR3 length: 14 residues. Looked up from germline, CDR1 is SNHLY and CDR2 is FYNNEI. Trimming pared 4 bases from V and 2 bases from J, leaving 11 bases between. CDR3 sequence reads: CASSATSGNTEAFF. The CDR3 region has the DNA TGTGCCAGCAGTGCGACATCTGGAAACACTGAAGCTTTCTTT.

The chain couples TRBV10-3 to TRBJ2-5; D is uncertain. CDR1 ENHRY and CDR2 SYGVKD come from the germline V gene. The CDR3 length is 13 residues. The germline V and J ends were trimmed by 2 bases and 3 bases, with 7 bases remaining between them. CDR3 coding DNA: TGTGCCATCAGTGAGAGAGCAGAAGAGACCCAGTACTTC. Residues: CAISERAEETQYF.

The chain uses TRBV12-3 or TRBV12-4 and TRBJ2-5; no clear D gene. V was shortened by 4 bases and J by 5 bases, with 17 bases between the two germline ends. This CDR3 is built from 15 residues. The CDR3 spells CASSYRTGILETQYF. DNA of the CDR3: TGTGCCAGCAGTTATCGCACCGGCATACTGGAGACCCAGTACTTC.

This clonotype was counted many times. The chain combines TRBV27 with TRBJ2-3; D perhaps matches TRBD2 (6 bases). V gave up 3 bases and J gave up 6 bases, with 13 bases separating them. Germline-derived CDR1 and CDR2 are MNHEY and SMNVEV (reference sequence). The CDR3 totals 14 residues. The CDR3 bases are TGTGCCAGCAGTTTCGAAGCGGGCTTCGATACGCAGTATTTT. It codes for CASSFEAGFDTQYF.

This clonotype was detected many times. The CDR3 DNA follows: TGTGCCAGCAGCTCCTGGGGGCAACCGAACACTGAAGCTTTCTTT. This encodes CASSSWGQPNTEAFF. This chain links TRBV7-2 with TRBJ1-1; D may be TRBD1 (6 bases). Germline V gene data show CDR1 as SGHTA and CDR2 as FQGNSA. This CDR3 has 15 residues. V lost 4 bases and J 1 base, leaving 13 bases between the germline ends.

The chain combines TRBV10-3 with TRBJ1-5; D is ambiguous. This CDR3 has 15 residues. Germline CDR1 reads ENHRY; CDR2 reads SYGVKD. V lost 0 bases and J 0 bases, leaving 6 bases between the germline ends. This CDR3 is CAISESQYSNQPQHF. CDR3 coding DNA: TGTGCCATCAGTGAGTCCCAGTATAGCAATCAGCCCCAGCATTTT.

This clonotype was seen ten or more times. V and J are TRBV7-8 and TRBJ1-1; D is undetermined. V dropped 2 bases and J dropped 0 bases, with 10 bases sitting between them. The germline V gene encodes CDR1 SGHVS and CDR2 FQNEAQ. The CDR3 spans 15 residues. For the CDR3, the DNA is TGTGCCAGCAGCTTACAACGACCTGTGAACACTGAAGCTTTCTTT. It codes for CASSLQRPVNTEAFF. Drawing the rest from reference TRBV7-8 and TRBJ1-1, the complete variable domain is GAGVSQSPRYKVAKRGQDVALRCDPISGHVSLFWYQQALGQGPEFLTYFQNEAQLDKSGLPSDRFFAERPEGSVSTLKIQRTQQEDSAVYLCASSLQRPVNTEAFFGQGTRLTVV.

This clonotype was counted ten times or more. The chain has TRBV2 and TRBJ2-3; 11 bases agree with TRBD2. Germline V gene sequence: CDR1 SNHLY, CDR2 FYNNEI. The CDR3 spans 14 residues. V shed 7 bases and J 4 bases; nucleotides not matched to a gene: 4. The CDR3 reads CASNLAGGADTQYF. CDR3 DNA: TGTGCCAGCAATTTAGCGGGAGGGGCAGATACGCAGTATTTT.

In DNA, the CDR3 is TGTGCCAGCAGCTTAGGATTGAGGAGGGCCATCGGGGAGCTGTTTTTT. Encoded protein: CASSLGLRRAIGELFF. The chain has TRBV7-9 and TRBJ2-2; TRBD2 is a possible D gene (6 bases). CDR1 is SEHNR, CDR2 FQNEAQ, per germline (reference sequence). V shed 1 base and J shed 7 bases, with 16 bases lying between them. There are 16 residues in the CDR3.

This clonotype was found many times. CDR3 residues: CASGGGADTQYF. The CDR3, as DNA: TGTGCCAGCGGAGGGGGCGCAGATACGCAGTATTTT. The rearrangement links TRBV28 to TRBJ2-3; tentatively, D is TRBD1 (7 bases). Trimming took 8 bases from V and 4 from J, leaving 10 bases between them. CDR1 MDHEN and CDR2 SYDVKM come from the germline V gene. The CDR3 contains 12 residues.

This clonotype has a count of ten or more. The V gene is TRBV20-1, the J gene TRBJ2-1, with 14 bases that match TRBD2. After removal of 3 bases from V and 1 base from J, the junction contained 5 bases not matched to a gene. Germline V CDR1 and CDR2: DFQATT, SNEGSKA (reference sequence). This CDR3 spans 17 amino acids. CDR3 sequence (DNA): TGCAGTGCTAGCGAAGGGACTAGCGGGAGTTCCTACAATGAGCAGTTCTTC. Encoded protein: CSASEGTSGSSYNEQFF.

V gene TRBV10-3 combines with J gene TRBJ2-6; TRBD1 matches 8 bases. J lost 4 bases, V lost 0 bases, and 5 bases had no gene match. CDR3 length: 17 residues. Germline V gene lookup returns CDR1 ENHRY and CDR2 SYGVKD. The CDR3 coding sequence is TGTGCCATCAGTGAGTCGCAGGGGGCGCGAGGGGCCAACGTCCTGACTTTC. This sequence encodes CAISESQGARGANVLTF.

In this sample, this clonotype turned up a few times. CDR3 sequence (DNA): TGCAGTGCCTCGCCCCTTTCGGGGCGGGAGAGTAACACCGGGGAGCTGTTTTTT. Encoded protein: CSASPLSGRESNTGELFF. The chain employs TRBV20-1 and TRBJ2-2; 7 bases map to TRBD2. CDR1 is DFQATT, CDR2 SNEGSKA, per germline (reference sequence). This CDR3 has 18 residues. V lost 6 bases and J lost 2; bases outside the gene matches: 18.

This clonotype appeared many times. V is TRBV30 and J is TRBJ2-7; 7 bases line up with TRBD1. Trimming removed 0 bases from V and 3 bases from J; junction bases left unmatched: 8. CDR1 and CDR2 (germline): GTSNPN, SVGIG (reference sequence). This CDR3 has 15 residues. The CDR3 spells CAWSVLGGGSYEQYF. CDR3 nucleotides: TGTGCCTGGAGTGTACTAGGGGGCGGAAGCTACGAGCAGTACTTC.

This clonotype came up many times. This sequence joins TRBV7-9 and TRBJ1-6, with D maybe TRBD1 (6 bases). V dropped 8 bases and J dropped 10 bases, with 18 bases sitting between them. Germline-derived CDR1 and CDR2 are SEHNR and FQNEAQ (reference sequence). The CDR3 runs 14 residues. The CDR3 is CASCSTGKCSPLHF. In DNA, the CDR3 is TGTGCCAGCTGTTCCACAGGGAAGTGCTCACCCCTCCACTTT.

Of note for this clonotype: This likely came from a read error, as a far larger clone is one base away. V and J are TRBV11-2 and TRBJ2-7; D remains unclear. The V end was cut by 5 bases, the J end by 7 bases, with 18 bases between. Germline CDR1 is SGHAT and CDR2 is FQNNGV. The CDR3 covers 14 residues. In DNA, the CDR3 is TGTGCCAGCAGCCACCACTACGGCGGCAATGAGCAGTACTTC. Its protein is CASSHHYGGNEQYF.